The entry that follows covers one T cell receptor beta chain sequence. The data were taken from a study of blood T cell repertoires in COVID-19. TCRdb keeps only in-frame clones here, not all; method: immunoSEQ multiplex PCR. The sample holds about 100,000 clones, 85% to 95% seen once. The germline V gene encodes CDR1 WNHNN and CDR2 SYGVQD (reference sequence). The CDR3 contains 12 residues. Trimming pared 2 bases from V and 6 bases from J, leaving 4 bases between. This TCR derives from a man in his fifties or sixties with active COVID-19. Sequenced: peripheral blood. The J gene is TRBJ2-2, the V gene TRBV10-1; D is unclear. In DNA form, the CDR3 reads TGCGCCAGCAGTGAGGGCCCCGGGGAGCTGTTTTTT. Protein: CASSEGPGELFF.